This T cell receptor beta chain was sequenced during a study of control samples from healthy donors and cancer patients. Only in-frame clones appear in the TCRdb table, and some are missing; sequencing was by immunoSEQ multiplex PCR. The sample holds some 76,000 clones, about nine tenths seen once. This CDR3 is 13 amino acids long. Germline loops: CDR1 KGHDR, CDR2 SFDVKD. V was pared by 7 bases and J by 0 bases, with 5 bases between. The source is a man in his fifties or sixties with lung cancer. The chain recombines TRBV24-1 with TRBJ2-2; D unresolved. Sequenced material: PBMCs. Here the CDR3 DNA reads TGTGCCACCAGAGTCGCGAACACCGGGGAGCTGTTTTTT. Translating it yields CATRVANTGELFF.